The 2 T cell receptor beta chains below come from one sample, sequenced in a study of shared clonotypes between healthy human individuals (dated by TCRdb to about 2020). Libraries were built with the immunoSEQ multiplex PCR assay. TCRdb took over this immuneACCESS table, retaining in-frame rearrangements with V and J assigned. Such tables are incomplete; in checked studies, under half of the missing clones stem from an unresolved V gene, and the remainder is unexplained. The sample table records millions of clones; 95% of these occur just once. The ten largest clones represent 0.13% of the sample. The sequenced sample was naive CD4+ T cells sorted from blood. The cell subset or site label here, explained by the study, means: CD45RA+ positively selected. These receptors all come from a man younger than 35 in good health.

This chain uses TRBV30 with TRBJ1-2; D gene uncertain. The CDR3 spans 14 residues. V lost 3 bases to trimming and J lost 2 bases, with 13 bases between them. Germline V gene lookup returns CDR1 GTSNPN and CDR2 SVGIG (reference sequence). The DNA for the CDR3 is TGTGCCTGGAGCCCCACAGCCCCAAACTATGGCTACACCTTC. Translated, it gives CAWSPTAPNYGYTF.

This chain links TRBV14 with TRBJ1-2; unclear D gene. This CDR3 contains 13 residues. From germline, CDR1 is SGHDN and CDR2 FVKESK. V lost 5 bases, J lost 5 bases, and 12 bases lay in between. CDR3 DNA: TGTGCCAGCAGCTTGAAAAGCCCTTATGGCTACACCTTC. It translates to CASSLKSPYGYTF.